Below, 21 T cell receptor beta chains from the same sample are listed, as sequenced in a study of beta chain features in type 1 diabetes. The study reverse transcribed the entire isolated RNA, so it sequenced expressed TCRB transcripts. TCRdb's copy holds only in-frame clones and misses some; the assay was immunoSEQ multiplex PCR. The sample records about 150,000 clones, around 8.5% being singletons. Sequenced material: central memory CD4+ T cells from blood. The receptors come from a man aged 18 to 30 in good health.

There are a few counts of this clone. Here the CDR3 reads CASTLSSGANVLTF. The DNA of the CDR3 is TGTGCCAGCACTTTGAGCTCTGGGGCCAACGTCCTGACTTTC. The chain recombines TRBV11-3 with TRBJ2-6; D not certain. The V gene lost 7 bases and the J gene lost 0 bases, with 7 bases spanning the gap. From germline, CDR1 is SGHNT and CDR2 YENEEA. The CDR3 is made up of 14 amino acids.

The chain is built from TRBV4-1 and TRBJ1-1; perhaps TRBD1 as D (5 bases). The CDR3 length is 14 residues. Trimming took off 2 bases at V and 1 base at J, with 8 bases between the two ends. Germline V lookup: CDR1 MGHRA, CDR2 YSYEKL. The chain's CDR3 is CASSQPQENTEAFF. CDR3 DNA: TGCGCCAGCAGCCAACCACAGGAGAACACTGAAGCTTTCTTT.

This clone has a count of ten or more. CDR3 region: CASSVRQGVTDTQYF. The CDR3 DNA sequence: TGTGCCAGCAGCGTAAGACAGGGGGTTACAGATACGCAGTATTTT. This rearrangement joins TRBV9 to TRBJ2-3; 9 bases fit TRBD1. The length of the CDR3 is 15 residues. CDR1 SGDLS and CDR2 YYNGEE come from the germline V gene. The junction had 3 bases not matched to a gene; V was cut back by 1 base and J by 3 bases.

This clone was seen many times. This chain joins TRBV29-1 and TRBJ1-5; maybe TRBD1 (5 bases). Germline V lookup: CDR1 SQVTM, CDR2 ANQGSEA. Deletions cut 3 bases from V and 7 bases from J, with 13 bases between. CDR3 size: 13 residues. The CDR3 region is CSVDFGGNQPQHF. DNA of the CDR3: TGCAGCGTTGATTTCGGGGGGAACCAGCCCCAGCATTTT.

This clone was detected ten times or more. The chain recombines TRBV30 with TRBJ1-1; D uncertain. The length of the CDR3 is 12 residues. The V gene's germline CDR1 is GTSNPN and CDR2 SVGIG (reference sequence). Trimming removed 4 bases at V and 4 bases at J, with 10 bases between. The CDR3, as DNA: TGTGCCTGGATATCAGGAGGCACTGAAGCTTTCTTT. It codes for CAWISGGTEAFF.

This clone was seen more than once but under ten times. This chain joins TRBV6-5 and TRBJ1-2; tentative D call: TRBD1 (6 bases). Looked up from germline, CDR1 is MNHEY and CDR2 is SVGAGI. The V end lost 6 bases, the J end lost 3 bases, and 11 bases lay between the germline ends. This CDR3 region has 13 residues. Here the CDR3 DNA reads TGTGCCAGCAGCAAATACAGGGACTATGGCTACACCTTC. This gives the protein CASSKYRDYGYTF.

The chain uses TRBV18 and TRBJ1-1, with 7 nucleotides matching TRBD1. This CDR3 has 16 residues. Germline-derived CDR1 and CDR2 are KGHSH and LQKENI. V lost 6 bases, J lost 1 base, and 11 bases stayed unmatched. The CDR3 sequence: CASSQRRQGGNTEAFF. The CDR3 DNA is TGTGCCAGCTCCCAGAGAAGACAGGGTGGGAACACTGAAGCTTTCTTT.

This clone was seen only a few times. The chain has TRBV30 and TRBJ1-3; weak D call: TRBD1 (6 bases). Germline lookup yields CDR1 GTSNPN and CDR2 SVGIG (reference sequence). This CDR3 contains 13 residues. V was shortened by 3 bases and J by 5 bases, with 11 bases between the two germline ends. The CDR3 DNA reads as TGTGCCTGGAGGACAGGACAGCGAAACACCATATATTTT. It yields the protein CAWRTGQRNTIYF.

The V call is TRBV9, the J call TRBJ2-1, with TRBD2 matching over 12 bases. This CDR3 contains 17 residues. After removal of 4 bases from V and 9 bases from J, the junction contained 14 bases not matched to a gene. Germline V gene data show CDR1 as SGDLS and CDR2 as YYNGEE. CDR3 residues: CASSIARLAGAVGEQFF. The CDR3 region has the DNA TGTGCCAGCAGCATCGCCAGACTAGCGGGAGCAGTGGGTGAGCAGTTCTTC.

The rearrangement joins TRBV6-1 to TRBJ1-5; the D gene is possibly TRBD1 (6 bases). CDR1 is MNHNS, CDR2 SASEGT, per germline. CDR3 length: 14 amino acids. V was pared by 2 bases and J by 6 bases, with 11 bases between. CDR3 residues: CASSEFPGAQPQHF. The CDR3 DNA sequence: TGTGCCAGCAGTGAATTTCCAGGGGCTCAGCCCCAGCATTTT.

The chain joins TRBV2 to TRBJ1-1; 7 bases agree with TRBD1. The V gene end was trimmed by 5 bases and the J gene end by 0 bases; junction bases not matched to a gene: 3. Germline-derived CDR1 and CDR2 are SNHLY and FYNNEI. The CDR3 contains 14 residues. The DNA of the CDR3 is TGTGCCAGCAGTATACAGGGGTTGAACACTGAAGCTTTCTTT. It is translated as CASSIQGLNTEAFF.

This clone has more than one count but fewer than ten. V gene TRBV5-1 combines with J gene TRBJ1-6; D unresolved. Trimming took 4 bases from V and 0 from J, leaving 8 bases between them. CDR3 length: 15 residues. Looked up from germline, CDR1 is SGHRS and CDR2 is YFSETQ. The CDR3 nucleotides read TGCGCCAGCAGCATCGATAGCTCCTATAATTCACCCCTCCACTTT. This encodes CASSIDSSYNSPLHF.

This clone was seen a few times. The chain has TRBV7-2 and TRBJ2-7; 13 nucleotides match TRBD2. The CDR3 runs to 15 residues. The trim removed 3 bases at V and 6 bases at J, leaving 5 bases unmatched. Germline CDR1 and CDR2: SGHTA and FQGNSA. The DNA of the CDR3 is TGTGCCAGCAGCTTGGGACTAGCGGGAAAGGCCGAGCAGTACTTC. Translating it yields CASSLGLAGKAEQYF.

Only a few counts were recorded for this clone. The chain has TRBV4-3 and TRBJ1-5; TRBD1 aligns across 7 bases. CDR1 LGHNA and CDR2 YSLEER come from the germline V gene. The CDR3 length is 16 residues. Trimming removed 1 base from V and 4 bases from J; junction bases left unmatched: 7. In DNA, the CDR3 is TGCGCCAGCAGCCAAGGTCGGGCCAGGGGGAATCAGCCCCAGCATTTT. The encoded protein is CASSQGRARGNQPQHF.

This clone was counted ten times or more. V usage is TRBV29-1 and J usage is TRBJ1-2; D gene uncertain. Germline V gene sequence: CDR1 SQVTM, CDR2 ANQGSEA. The ends were cut back, 3 bases at V and 1 base at J, with 6 bases in the middle. CDR3 size: 12 residues. The CDR3 reads CSVEGSNYGYTF. DNA for the CDR3: TGCAGCGTTGAGGGCAGTAACTATGGCTACACCTTC.

This clone showed up just a few times. This rearrangement joins TRBV5-1 to TRBJ2-3; TRBD1 matches 7 bases. Germline-derived CDR1 and CDR2 are SGHRS and YFSETQ. This CDR3 has 14 residues. V was clipped by 2 bases and J by 4 bases; unmatched bases: 4. The CDR3 protein is CASSFIQGADTQYF. The CDR3 region has the DNA TGCGCCAGCAGCTTCATCCAGGGGGCAGATACGCAGTATTTT.

The sample holds a few counts of this clone. The chain employs TRBV7-3 and TRBJ2-7; TRBD1 matches at 7 bases. Unmatched junction bases numbered 2, after V lost 1 base and J lost 2 bases. The germline CDR1 and CDR2 sequences are SGHTA and FQGTGA. The CDR3 is 14 amino acids. Here the CDR3 reads CASSLIGQAYEQYF. The CDR3 DNA is TGTGCCAGCAGCTTAATAGGACAGGCCTACGAGCAGTACTTC.

This clone was recorded many times. J is TRBJ1-1 and V is TRBV5-1; possible D gene TRBD1, 6 bases. Trimming removed 4 bases from V and 3 bases from J, with 13 bases in between. The CDR3 is made up of 14 amino acids. Germline V lookup: CDR1 SGHRS, CDR2 YFSETQ. CDR3 coding DNA: TGCGCCAGCAGCGTCTCGGGACAATACACTGAAGCTTTCTTT. Amino acids: CASSVSGQYTEAFF.

The sample holds a few counts of this clone. The chain employs TRBV7-2 and TRBJ2-3, with D unclear. Germline CDR1 SGHTA, CDR2 FQGNSA. Trimming cost V 0 bases and J 4 bases, with 5 bases left between them. The CDR3 length is 13 residues. The CDR3 bases are TGTGCCAGCAGCTTAGCTAGATCAGATACGCAGTATTTT. Its translation: CASSLARSDTQYF.

The chain links TRBV7-2 to TRBJ1-5; a weak D match, TRBD1 (5 bases). V lost 2 bases, J lost 6 bases, and 14 bases lay in between. The CDR3 extends over 15 amino acids. Germline CDR1 SGHTA, CDR2 FQGNSA. The DNA of the CDR3 is TGTGCCAGCAGCTTATTCGCCCAGGGAGGTCAGCCCCAGCATTTT. It yields the protein CASSLFAQGGQPQHF.

This clone came up a few times. Relative to the germline gene, one junction end is altered; a read error may explain this. The chain has TRBV7-7 and TRBJ1-4; TRBD1 might be the D (5 bases). This CDR3 region has 13 residues. Per the germline V gene, CDR1 is SSHAT and CDR2 is FNYEAQ (reference sequence). This CDR3 is CASSPGGGEKLFF. In DNA form, the CDR3 reads TGTGCTAGCAGTCCCGGGGGGGGTGAAAAACTGTTTTTT. Variable domain in full (rest from reference TRBV7-7 and TRBJ1-4): GAGVSQSPRYKVTKRGQDVTLRCDPISSHATLYWYQQALGQGPEFLTYFNYEAQPDKSGLPSDRFSAERPEGSISTLTIQRTEQRDSAMYRCASSPGGGEKLFFGSGTQLSVL.